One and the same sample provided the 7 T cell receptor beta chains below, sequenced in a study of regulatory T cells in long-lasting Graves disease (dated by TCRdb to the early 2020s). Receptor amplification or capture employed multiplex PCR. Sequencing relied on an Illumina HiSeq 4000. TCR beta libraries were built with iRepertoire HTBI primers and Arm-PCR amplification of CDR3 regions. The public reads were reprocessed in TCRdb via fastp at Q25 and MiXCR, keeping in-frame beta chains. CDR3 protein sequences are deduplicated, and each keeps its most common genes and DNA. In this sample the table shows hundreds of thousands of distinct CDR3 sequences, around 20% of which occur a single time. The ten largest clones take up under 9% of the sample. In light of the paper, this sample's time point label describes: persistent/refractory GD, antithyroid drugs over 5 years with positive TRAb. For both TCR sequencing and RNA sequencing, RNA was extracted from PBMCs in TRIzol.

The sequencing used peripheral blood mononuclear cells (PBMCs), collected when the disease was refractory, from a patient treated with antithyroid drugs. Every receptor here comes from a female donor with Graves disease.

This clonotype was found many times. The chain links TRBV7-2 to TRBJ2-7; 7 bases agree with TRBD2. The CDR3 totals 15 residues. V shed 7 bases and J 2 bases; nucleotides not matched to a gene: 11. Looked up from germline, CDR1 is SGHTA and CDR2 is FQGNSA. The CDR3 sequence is CASTLGASGPYEQYF. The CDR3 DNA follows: TGTGCCAGCACTCTCGGGGCTAGCGGCCCCTACGAGCAGTACTTC.

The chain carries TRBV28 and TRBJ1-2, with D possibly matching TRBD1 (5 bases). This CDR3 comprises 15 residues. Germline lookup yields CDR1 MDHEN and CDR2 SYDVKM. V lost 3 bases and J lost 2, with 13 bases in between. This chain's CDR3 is CASSLVGGWNYGYTF. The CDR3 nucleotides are TGTGCCAGCAGTTTGGTGGGGGGGTGGAACTATGGCTACACCTTC.

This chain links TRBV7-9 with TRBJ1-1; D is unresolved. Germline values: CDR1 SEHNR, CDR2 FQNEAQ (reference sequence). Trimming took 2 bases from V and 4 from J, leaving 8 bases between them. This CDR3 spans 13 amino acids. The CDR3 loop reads CASSLSLPTEAFF. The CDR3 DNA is TGTGCCAGCAGCTTATCTCTCCCCACTGAAGCTTTCTTT.

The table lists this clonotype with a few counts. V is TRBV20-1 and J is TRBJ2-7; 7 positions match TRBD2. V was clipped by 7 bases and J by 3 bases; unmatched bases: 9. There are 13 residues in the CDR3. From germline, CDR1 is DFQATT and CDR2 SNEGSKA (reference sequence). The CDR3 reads CSVTKRDGYEQYF. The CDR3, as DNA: TGCAGTGTTACTAAGCGGGACGGCTACGAGCAGTACTTC.

The chain's CDR3 is CASSLARTSADEQFF. The CDR3 DNA reads TGTGCCAGCAGCTTAGCCCGGACTAGTGCCGATGAGCAGTTCTTC. The chain employs TRBV7-3 and TRBJ2-1; 7 positions match TRBD2. This CDR3 region has 15 residues. Germline V gene lookup returns CDR1 SGHTA and CDR2 FQGTGA. The J segment lost 8 bases and the V segment lost 2 bases, leaving 9 bases of the junction unmatched.

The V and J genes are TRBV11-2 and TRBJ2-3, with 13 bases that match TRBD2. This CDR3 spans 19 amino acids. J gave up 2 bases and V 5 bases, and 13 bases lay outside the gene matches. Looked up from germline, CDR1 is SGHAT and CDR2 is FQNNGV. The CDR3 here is CASSLKPGLAGPHTDTQYF. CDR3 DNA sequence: TGTGCCAGCAGCCTGAAACCGGGACTAGCGGGACCCCACACAGATACGCAGTATTTT.

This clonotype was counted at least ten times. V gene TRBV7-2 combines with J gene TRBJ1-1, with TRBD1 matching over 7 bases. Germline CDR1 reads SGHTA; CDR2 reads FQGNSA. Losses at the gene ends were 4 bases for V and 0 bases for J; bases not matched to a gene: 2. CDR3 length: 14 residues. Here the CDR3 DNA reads TGTGCCAGCAGCTCAGGGGGAGTGAACACTGAAGCTTTCTTT. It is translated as CASSSGGVNTEAFF.